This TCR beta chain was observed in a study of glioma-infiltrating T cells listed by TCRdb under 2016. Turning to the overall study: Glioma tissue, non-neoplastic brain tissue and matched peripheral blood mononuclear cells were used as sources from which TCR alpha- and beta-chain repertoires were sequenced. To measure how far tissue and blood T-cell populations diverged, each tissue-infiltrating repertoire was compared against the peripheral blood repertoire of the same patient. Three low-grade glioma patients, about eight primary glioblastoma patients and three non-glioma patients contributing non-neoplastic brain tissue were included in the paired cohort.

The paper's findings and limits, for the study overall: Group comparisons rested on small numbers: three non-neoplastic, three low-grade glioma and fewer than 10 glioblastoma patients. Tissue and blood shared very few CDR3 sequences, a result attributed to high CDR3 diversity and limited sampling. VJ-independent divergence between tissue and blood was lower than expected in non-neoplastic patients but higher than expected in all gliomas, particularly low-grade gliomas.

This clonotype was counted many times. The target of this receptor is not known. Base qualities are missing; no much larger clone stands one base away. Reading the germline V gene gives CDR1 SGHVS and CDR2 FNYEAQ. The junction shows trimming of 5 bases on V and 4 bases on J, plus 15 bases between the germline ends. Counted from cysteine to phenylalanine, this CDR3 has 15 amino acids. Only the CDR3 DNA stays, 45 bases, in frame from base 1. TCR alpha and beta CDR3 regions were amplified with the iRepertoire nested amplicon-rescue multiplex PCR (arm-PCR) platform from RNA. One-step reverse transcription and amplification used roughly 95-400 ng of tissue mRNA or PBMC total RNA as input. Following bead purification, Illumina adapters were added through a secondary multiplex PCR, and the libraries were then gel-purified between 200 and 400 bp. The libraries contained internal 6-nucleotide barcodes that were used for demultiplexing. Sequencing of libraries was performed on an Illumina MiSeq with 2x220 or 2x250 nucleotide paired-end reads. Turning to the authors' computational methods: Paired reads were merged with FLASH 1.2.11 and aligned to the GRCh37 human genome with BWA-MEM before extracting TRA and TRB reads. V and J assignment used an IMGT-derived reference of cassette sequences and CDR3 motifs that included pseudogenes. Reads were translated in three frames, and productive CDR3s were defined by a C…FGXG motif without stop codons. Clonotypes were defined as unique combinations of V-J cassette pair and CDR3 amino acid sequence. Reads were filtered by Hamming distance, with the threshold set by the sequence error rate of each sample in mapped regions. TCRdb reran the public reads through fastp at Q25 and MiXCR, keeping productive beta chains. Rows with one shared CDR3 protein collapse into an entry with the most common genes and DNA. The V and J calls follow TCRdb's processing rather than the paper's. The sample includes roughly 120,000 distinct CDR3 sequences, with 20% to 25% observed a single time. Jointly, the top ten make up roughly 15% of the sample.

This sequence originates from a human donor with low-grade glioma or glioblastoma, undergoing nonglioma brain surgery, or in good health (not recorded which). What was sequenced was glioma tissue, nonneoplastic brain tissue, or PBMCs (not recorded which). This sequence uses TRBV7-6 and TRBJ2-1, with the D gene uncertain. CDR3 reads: CASSPRPDGYNEQFF. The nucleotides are TGTGCCAGCAGCCCCAGGCCGGACGGGTACAATGAGCAGTTCTTC.